These 27 T cell receptor beta chains originate from one sample sequenced in a study of control samples from healthy donors and cancer patients. Data came from immunoSEQ multiplex PCR; TCRdb stores just in-frame clones and leaves some out. The sample holds roughly 100,000 clones, roughly nine tenths seen once. Input material: blood. Every receptor here comes from a woman aged 25-40 years in good health.

The rearrangement links TRBV4-1 to TRBJ1-2, with D possibly being TRBD1 (5 bases). There are 15 residues in the CDR3. Germline V gene data show CDR1 as MGHRA and CDR2 as YSYEKL. The V gene lost 1 base and the J gene lost 4 bases, with 13 bases spanning the gap. The CDR3: CASSQGGANLYGYTF. The DNA of the CDR3 is TGCGCCAGCAGCCAAGGAGGGGCTAACCTCTATGGCTACACCTTC.

The V call is TRBV28, the J call TRBJ1-6; D unclear. Germline V lookup: CDR1 MDHEN, CDR2 SYDVKM. The CDR3 sequence is 15 residues long. V lost 7 bases and J 0 bases, leaving 10 bases between the germline ends. The CDR3 coding sequence is TGTGCCAGCACAAGACTTTTCTCCTATAATTCACCCCTCCACTTT. This translates into CASTRLFSYNSPLHF.

The rearrangement joins TRBV11-2 to TRBJ1-6, with unresolved D. Deletions cut 1 base from V and 6 bases from J, with 7 bases between. The germline V gene encodes CDR1 SGHAT and CDR2 FQNNGV. The CDR3 is 14 amino acids. CDR3 bases: TGTGCCAGCAGCTTAGCCCCTATTAATTCACCCCTCCACTTT. It specifies CASSLAPINSPLHF.

The chain joins TRBV2 to TRBJ2-7, with 7 bases that match TRBD1. The CDR3 is 13 residues long. Germline V lookup: CDR1 SNHLY, CDR2 FYNNEI. The V segment lost 5 bases and the J segment 5 bases; nucleotides outside the gene matches: 6. The CDR3 region has the DNA TGTGCCAGCAGTATTGACAGGGTTAACGAGCAGTACTTC. Protein product: CASSIDRVNEQYF.

This chain joins TRBV18 and TRBJ2-2; 8 nucleotides align to TRBD1. The germline V gene encodes CDR1 KGHSH and CDR2 LQKENI. The CDR3 runs 16 residues. The V gene end was trimmed by 3 bases and the J gene end by 0 bases; junction bases not matched to a gene: 3. The CDR3, as DNA: TGTGCCAGCTCACCGCTCAGGGGGCCGAACACCGGGGAGCTGTTTTTT. Amino acid sequence: CASSPLRGPNTGELFF.

This clone has only one observation. This chain connects TRBV5-6 to TRBJ1-1; no firm D call. Trimming shortened V by 4 bases and J by 5 bases, and 18 bases separated the two germline ends. CDR3 size: 15 residues. Germline V lookup: CDR1 SGHDT, CDR2 YYEEEE. The CDR3 is CASSHRAGRKTEAFF. The CDR3 coding sequence is TGTGCCAGCAGCCATAGGGCGGGTCGGAAGACTGAAGCTTTCTTT.

This rearrangement joins TRBV3-1 (or the pseudogene TRBV3-2) to TRBJ2-7; D gene ambiguous. CDR1 is LGHDT and CDR2 is YNNKEL in the germline V gene (reference sequence). With 1 base removed from V and 6 bases from J, the gap between germline ends came to 7 bases. CDR3 length: 12 amino acids. The CDR3 protein is CASSQGIFEQYF. The CDR3 DNA sequence: TGTGCCAGCAGCCAAGGGATCTTCGAGCAGTACTTC.

The gene calls are TRBV28 and TRBJ2-2; 9 nucleotides agree with TRBD2. This CDR3 has 18 residues. J lost 2 bases, V lost 1 base, and 8 bases had no gene match. Looked up from germline, CDR1 is MDHEN and CDR2 is SYDVKM. CDR3 DNA sequence: TGTGCCAGCAGTTTATTGGGTCGCGGGGGGGGAAACACCGGGGAGCTGTTTTTT. Amino acid sequence: CASSLLGRGGGNTGELFF.

V usage is TRBV6-1 and J usage is TRBJ1-5; TRBD1 agrees at 8 bases. The CDR3 sequence is 17 residues long. Germline CDR1 is MNHNS and CDR2 is SASEGT. The trim removed 4 bases at V and 0 bases at J, leaving 8 bases unmatched. The CDR3 here is CASSARDRLFSNQPQHF. The CDR3 bases are TGTGCCAGCAGTGCCCGGGACAGGCTATTTAGCAATCAGCCCCAGCATTTT.

This clone has only one observation. The chain uses TRBV9 and TRBJ1-1; unclear D gene. The ends were cut back, 4 bases at V and 5 bases at J, with 18 bases in the middle. Per the germline V gene, CDR1 is SGDLS and CDR2 is YYNGEE. The CDR3 is 15 residues long. This CDR3 is CASSPRTLSATEAFF. As DNA, the CDR3 is TGTGCCAGCAGCCCACGGACCTTATCCGCAACTGAAGCTTTCTTT.

The CDR3, as DNA: TGTGCCAGCAGCCTGACAGGGGGCTTGAACACTGAAGCTTTCTTT. Protein: CASSLTGGLNTEAFF. This chain joins TRBV28 and TRBJ1-1; TRBD1 matches at 10 bases. Germline-derived CDR1 and CDR2 are MDHEN and SYDVKM. CDR3 length: 15 amino acids. V was clipped by 6 bases and J by 0 bases; unmatched bases: 4.

The chain combines TRBV4-1 with TRBJ2-7; no firm D call. There are 15 residues in the CDR3. The V gene's germline CDR1 is MGHRA and CDR2 YSYEKL. V was shortened by 0 bases and J by 4 bases, with 13 bases between the two germline ends. Here the CDR3 reads CASSQEPPNKYEQYF. The CDR3, as DNA: TGCGCCAGCAGCCAAGAACCGCCGAACAAATACGAGCAGTACTTC.

The CDR3, as DNA: TGTGCCAGCAGTTCTCCTCCCCGCTTGACAGTTAACACTGAAGCTTTCTTT. Protein sequence: CASSSPPRLTVNTEAFF. J is TRBJ1-1 and V is TRBV6-2 or TRBV6-3; D might be TRBD1 (5 bases). Germline values: CDR1 MNHEY, CDR2 SVGEGT. The CDR3 is 17 residues long. V was trimmed by 4 bases and J by 2 bases, leaving 20 bases between them.

The chain links TRBV18 to TRBJ1-4; possibly TRBD1 for D (5 bases). The V end lost 3 bases, the J end lost 4 bases, and 9 bases lay between the germline ends. Germline-derived CDR1 and CDR2 are KGHSH and LQKENI. The CDR3 contains 14 residues. The CDR3: CASSPQGRNEKLFF. CDR3 coding DNA: TGTGCCAGCTCACCTCAGGGCCGTAATGAAAAACTGTTTTTT.

The rearrangement uses TRBV7-9 and TRBJ1-2, with D perhaps matching TRBD1 (6 bases). The CDR3 totals 14 residues. Germline assignment: CDR1 SEHNR and CDR2 FQNEAQ (reference sequence). Between the trimmed V and J ends, which lost 6 bases and 4 bases, there was a span of 15 bases. The DNA for the CDR3 is TGTGCCAGCAGTTTCGGGGGCGCATCCTATGGCTACACCTTC. Its protein product is CASSFGGASYGYTF.

The rearrangement joins TRBV19 to TRBJ1-5; tentative D call: TRBD1 (5 bases). V lost 10 bases and J lost 0, with 13 bases in between. Germline V gene data show CDR1 as LNHDA and CDR2 as SQIVND (reference sequence). The CDR3 spans 14 residues. The CDR3 loop reads CATRGVASNQPQHF. Here the CDR3 DNA reads TGTGCCACGAGGGGCGTGGCTAGCAATCAGCCCCAGCATTTT.

This chain links TRBV19 with TRBJ1-5; D is possibly TRBD1 (6 bases). The V gene's germline CDR1 is LNHDA and CDR2 SQIVND (reference sequence). Trimming stripped 6 bases from V and 9 bases from J, with 12 bases between. The CDR3 length is 12 residues. CDR3 protein: CASRQGLGPQHF. Written as DNA, the CDR3 is TGTGCCAGTAGGCAGGGGCTCGGGCCCCAGCATTTT.

For the CDR3, the DNA is TGCGCCAGCAGCTTGGCTAGCGGCTACAATGAGCAGTTCTTC. Translation: CASSLASGYNEQFF. V is TRBV5-1 and J is TRBJ2-1, with TRBD2 matching 7 bases. Germline values: CDR1 SGHRS, CDR2 YFSETQ. The CDR3 covers 14 residues. With V trimmed by 0 bases and J by 3 bases, 0 bases remained unmatched.

This sequence joins TRBV30 and TRBJ1-1, with D perhaps matching TRBD1 (5 bases). The CDR3 totals 15 residues. Germline-derived CDR1 and CDR2 are GTSNPN and SVGIG (reference sequence). V was shortened by 3 bases and J by 1 base, with 15 bases between the two germline ends. CDR3 nucleotides: TGTGCCTGGAGGGGCCGACAGTTAAAGAACACTGAAGCTTTCTTT. Its translation: CAWRGRQLKNTEAFF.

V gene TRBV19 combines with J gene TRBJ1-2; D not certain. CDR3 length equals 15 residues. Germline CDR1 and CDR2: LNHDA and SQIVND (reference sequence). Trimming shortened V by 3 bases and J by 0 bases, and 11 bases separated the two germline ends. The DNA for the CDR3 is TGTGCCAGTAGTATGGCGCCAGGAGCTAACTATGGCTACACCTTC. The encoded protein is CASSMAPGANYGYTF.

The chain uses TRBV18 and TRBJ2-7, with D possibly TRBD1 on 5 matching bases. V dropped 5 bases and J dropped 2 bases, with 13 bases sitting between them. The CDR3 extends over 14 amino acids. The germline gives CDR1 KGHSH, CDR2 LQKENI. CDR3 coding DNA: TGTGCCAGCTCATTACCCAGGGAAACCTACGAGCAGTACTTC. Protein product: CASSLPRETYEQYF.

J is TRBJ1-1 and V is TRBV3-1 (or the pseudogene TRBV3-2), with 11 bases that match TRBD1. The V gene end was trimmed by 9 bases and the J gene end by 6 bases; junction bases not matched to a gene: 12. The germline gives CDR1 LGHDT, CDR2 YNNKEL (reference sequence). The CDR3 totals 15 residues. The CDR3 protein is CASLGQGALGAEAFF. The CDR3 DNA reads as TGTGCCAGTCTTGGACAGGGGGCGCTTGGGGCTGAAGCTTTCTTT.

This chain links TRBV28 with TRBJ1-2, with D hard to call. This CDR3 region has 14 residues. Looked up from germline, CDR1 is MDHEN and CDR2 is SYDVKM. With 4 bases removed from V and 2 bases from J, the gap between germline ends came to 11 bases. This CDR3 is CASSSAGSNYGYTF. CDR3 DNA: TGTGCCAGCAGTTCCGCGGGTTCCAACTATGGCTACACCTTC.

The chain couples TRBV7-2 to TRBJ2-1, with 8 bases that match TRBD2. Germline V gene sequence: CDR1 SGHTA, CDR2 FQGNSA. The ends lost 3 bases at V and 5 bases at J; junction bases unmatched: 9. This CDR3 has 16 amino acids. Here the CDR3 DNA reads TGTGCCAGCAGCTTCTACACCGGGAGGGTCGACAATGAGCAGTTCTTC. Amino acid sequence: CASSFYTGRVDNEQFF.

V usage is TRBV6-1 and J usage is TRBJ2-7, with no clear D. In germline, CDR1 is MNHNS, CDR2 SASEGT. The CDR3 is 14 residues long. V lost 1 base to trimming and J lost 1 base, with 8 bases between them. The CDR3 DNA reads TGTGCCAGCAGTGAAGTGTCCGATTCCTACGAGCAGTACTTC. Encoded protein: CASSEVSDSYEQYF.

The chain combines TRBV5-6 with TRBJ1-1, with 12 positions matching TRBD1. J was trimmed by 1 base and V by 5 bases; bases with no gene match: 6. The CDR3 spans 16 residues. Germline V gene sequence: CDR1 SGHDT, CDR2 YYEEEE. The CDR3 DNA reads TGTGCCAGCAGGTCTCCGGGACAGGGGGCGAACACTGAAGCTTTCTTT. Residues: CASRSPGQGANTEAFF.

V gene TRBV19 combines with J gene TRBJ1-6; 7 bases fit TRBD1. Per germline, CDR1 LNHDA and CDR2 SQIVND (reference sequence). The CDR3 is 15 amino acids. V trimming: 7 bases; J trimming: 7 bases; junction bases outside the gene matches: 10. This chain's CDR3 is CASTRDSYRNSPLHF. DNA of the CDR3: TGTGCCAGTACCCGGGACAGCTACCGCAATTCACCCCTCCACTTT.